Below, 7 T cell receptor beta chains from the same sample are listed, as sequenced in a study of cytotoxic CD8 clonotypes in ibrutinib-treated CLL. Sequencing used immunoSEQ multiplex PCR; TCRdb keeps in-frame clones, though not all of them. The data contain about 40,000 clones, 55% to 80% of them singletons. The input for sequencing was PBMCs, taken at disease progression, from a patient treated with ibrutinib. Receptor source: a human donor with chronic lymphocytic leukemia.

The chain employs TRBV11-1 and TRBJ2-7; D may be TRBD2 (6 bases). The ends were cut back, 5 bases at V and 2 bases at J, with 16 bases in the middle. Per germline, CDR1 SGHAT and CDR2 FQDESV (reference sequence). CDR3 length equals 15 residues. The chain's CDR3 is CASSPPGLRAYEQYF. The CDR3 DNA is TGTGCCAGCAGCCCCCCGGGACTCCGAGCCTACGAGCAGTACTTC.

This chain links TRBV27 with TRBJ1-1; 7 nucleotides align to TRBD1. V trimming: 5 bases; J trimming: 3 bases; junction bases outside the gene matches: 6. The CDR3 sequence is 14 residues long. The germline V gene encodes CDR1 MNHEY and CDR2 SMNVEV (reference sequence). The CDR3 nucleotides are TGTGCCAGCAGTCCTGCCGACAGGGACACTGAAGCTTTCTTT. Encoded protein: CASSPADRDTEAFF.

J is TRBJ1-2 and V is TRBV9, with 7 bases identical to TRBD1. The V and J ends lost 3 bases and 4 bases, in that order; junction bases with no gene match: 3. The germline gives CDR1 SGDLS, CDR2 YYNGEE. The CDR3 has 13 amino acids. In nucleotides, the CDR3 is TGTGCCAGCAGCGCTGGGACAGTCTATGGCTACACCTTC. Protein sequence: CASSAGTVYGYTF.

This chain joins TRBV4-1 and TRBJ2-5; D call uncertain. Trimming took off 0 bases at V and 1 base at J, with 12 bases between the two ends. CDR3 size: 16 residues. Germline-derived CDR1 and CDR2 are MGHRA and YSYEKL. CDR3 loop: CASSQDFWQVQETQYF. CDR3 bases: TGCGCCAGCAGCCAAGATTTTTGGCAGGTCCAAGAGACCCAGTACTTC.

The chain recombines TRBV11-3 with TRBJ2-3; D gene uncertain. CDR1 and CDR2 from the germline V gene are SGHNT and YENEEA. V lost 5 bases to trimming and J lost 2 bases, with 2 bases between them. The CDR3 totals 11 residues. This CDR3 is CASSHTDTQYF. In nucleotides, the CDR3 is TGTGCCAGCAGCCACACAGATACGCAGTATTTT.

In this sample, this clone turned up a few times. The chain employs TRBV6-6 and TRBJ2-7; D unresolved. Germline CDR1 MNHNY, CDR2 SVGAGI (reference sequence). The CDR3 is 14 amino acids. Deletions cut 2 bases from V and 0 bases from J, with 8 bases between. The CDR3 loop reads CASSYLSGSYEQYF. Here the CDR3 DNA reads TGTGCCAGCAGTTACCTCTCCGGCTCCTACGAGCAGTACTTC.

V and J are TRBV30 and TRBJ1-1, with D unresolved. Germline CDR1 is GTSNPN and CDR2 is SVGIG (reference sequence). The CDR3 loop spans 13 amino acids. The V gene lost 0 bases and the J gene lost 1 base, with 6 bases spanning the gap. The CDR3: CAWSVQRNTEAFF. Written as DNA, the CDR3 is TGTGCCTGGAGTGTACAAAGGAACACTGAAGCTTTCTTT.